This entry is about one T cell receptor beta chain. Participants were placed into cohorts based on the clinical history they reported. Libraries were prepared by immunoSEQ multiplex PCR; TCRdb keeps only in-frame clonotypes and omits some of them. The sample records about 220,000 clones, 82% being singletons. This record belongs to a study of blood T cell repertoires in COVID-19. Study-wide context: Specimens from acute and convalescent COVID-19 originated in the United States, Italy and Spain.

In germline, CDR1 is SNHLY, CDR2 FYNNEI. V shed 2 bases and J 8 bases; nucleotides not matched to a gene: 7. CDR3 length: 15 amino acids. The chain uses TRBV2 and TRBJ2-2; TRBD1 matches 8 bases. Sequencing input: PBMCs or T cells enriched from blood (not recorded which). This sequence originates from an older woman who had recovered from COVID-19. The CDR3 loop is CASSEFGQGMGELFF. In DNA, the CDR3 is TGTGCCAGCAGTGAATTCGGACAGGGAATGGGGGAGCTGTTTTTT.